Below are 32 T cell receptor beta chains sequenced from a single sample in a study of T cell responses to AZD1222 COVID-19 vaccine. Measured with immunoSEQ multiplex PCR; TCRdb has only the in-frame clones, and not every one. Among around 150,000 clones listed, 88% were seen once. Sequenced here: peripheral blood, sampled on day 0 of AZD1222 vaccination. The receptors were gathered from an adult in good health.

This clone was counted once. The V gene is TRBV28, the J gene TRBJ2-3; perhaps TRBD1 as D (5 bases). This CDR3 contains 19 residues. Germline lookup yields CDR1 MDHEN and CDR2 SYDVKM. Trimming took 3 bases from V and 0 from J, leaving 22 bases between them. CDR3 in DNA: TGTGCCAGCAGTTTCCTCACCTCTAAATCGGACATCAGCACAGATACGCAGTATTTT. It yields the protein CASSFLTSKSDISTDTQYF. Combining the CDR3 with reference TRBV28 and TRBJ2-3 gives the whole variable domain DVKVTQSSRYLVKRTGEKVFLECVQDMDHENMFWYRQDPGLGLRLIYFSYDVKMKEKGDIPEGYSVSREKKERFSLILESASTNQTSMYLCASSFLTSKSDISTDTQYFGPGTRLTVL.

The chain combines TRBV3-1 (or the pseudogene TRBV3-2) with TRBJ1-2; D may be TRBD1 (6 bases). The CDR3 totals 15 residues. The V gene lost 1 base and the J gene lost 7 bases, with 16 bases spanning the gap. Looked up from germline, CDR1 is LGHDT and CDR2 is YNNKEL (reference sequence). This chain's CDR3 is CASSQGPTGLSGYTF. The CDR3 DNA follows: TGTGCCAGCAGCCAAGGTCCCACAGGGTTAAGTGGCTACACCTTC.

This clone was picked up one time. In nucleotides, the CDR3 is TGTGCCAGCAGAATATCCGGGACCAATGAAAAACTGTTTTTT. Encoded protein: CASRISGTNEKLFF. The J gene is TRBJ1-4, the V gene TRBV6-5; a weak D match, TRBD1 (5 bases). Between the trimmed V and J ends, which lost 6 bases and 5 bases, there was a span of 13 bases. The CDR3 has 14 residues. Per the germline V gene, CDR1 is MNHEY and CDR2 is SVGAGI.

The J gene is TRBJ2-6, the V gene TRBV19; a possible D gene is TRBD1 (6 bases). The CDR3 is 15 residues long. The V end lost 9 bases, the J end lost 0 bases, and 12 bases lay between the germline ends. In germline, CDR1 is LNHDA, CDR2 SQIVND (reference sequence). CDR3 DNA: TGTGCCAGCCAAGGGGGAAACTCTGGGGCCAACGTCCTGACTTTC. This translates into CASQGGNSGANVLTF.

This rearrangement joins TRBV30 to TRBJ2-1; D unclear. The CDR3 consists of 13 residues. With 2 bases removed from V and 4 bases from J, the gap between germline ends came to 9 bases. Germline values: CDR1 GTSNPN, CDR2 SVGIG (reference sequence). CDR3 sequence (DNA): TGTGCCTGGAGTTTGGGGTTTTACAATGAGCAGTTCTTC. It yields the protein CAWSLGFYNEQFF.

This sequence joins TRBV7-2 and TRBJ1-5, with D possibly TRBD1 on 6 matching bases. CDR1 and CDR2 (germline): SGHTA, FQGNSA. The CDR3 runs 13 residues. Trimming removed 5 bases at V and 5 bases at J, with 10 bases between. The CDR3 sequence: CASSPRGDQPQHF. As DNA, the CDR3 is TGTGCCAGCAGCCCCAGGGGTGATCAGCCCCAGCATTTT.

The V gene is TRBV9, the J gene TRBJ1-2; D call uncertain. Germline assignment: CDR1 SGDLS and CDR2 YYNGEE. Trimming shortened V by 3 bases and J by 5 bases, and 17 bases separated the two germline ends. The CDR3 spans 15 residues. The CDR3 loop reads CASSAAGSSIYGYTF. In DNA form, the CDR3 reads TGTGCCAGCAGCGCCGCCGGCAGCTCTATATATGGCTACACCTTC.

The chain employs TRBV7-2 and TRBJ2-7, with D possibly TRBD2 on 5 matching bases. Germline loops: CDR1 SGHTA, CDR2 FQGNSA. V was shortened by 0 bases and J by 2 bases, with 14 bases between the two germline ends. CDR3 length: 16 residues. CDR3 sequence (DNA): TGTGCCAGCAGCTTAGCGGGAGCCCCCTCTCCCTACGAGCAGTACTTC. Protein product: CASSLAGAPSPYEQYF. The full variable domain, its missing parts supplied by reference TRBV7-2 and TRBJ2-7, is GAGVSQSPSNKVTEKGKDVELRCDPISGHTALYWYRQSLGQGLEFLIYFQGNSAPDKSGLPSDRFSAERTGGSVSTLTIQRTQQEDSAVYLCASSLAGAPSPYEQYFGPGTRLTVT.

A word on this clone: Other DNA sequences within the sample encode an identical CDR3. The chain couples TRBV5-4 to TRBJ2-5; D is undetermined. In germline, CDR1 is SGHNT, CDR2 YYREEE (reference sequence). The CDR3 is 14 amino acids. Trimming shortened V by 0 bases and J by 5 bases, and 11 bases separated the two germline ends. This chain's CDR3 is CASSLAGVGETQYF. CDR3 coding DNA: TGTGCCAGCAGCTTGGCTGGGGTGGGGGAGACCCAGTACTTC.

The chain joins TRBV6-5 to TRBJ1-3; 11 bases are a match to TRBD1. This CDR3 is built from 16 residues. V lost 4 bases and J lost 5; bases outside the gene matches: 7. Looked up from germline, CDR1 is MNHEY and CDR2 is SVGAGI. The CDR3 sequence: CASSSWTGGERNTIYF. The CDR3 nucleotides are TGTGCCAGCAGTTCGTGGACAGGGGGCGAGAGAAACACCATATATTTT.

The J gene is TRBJ1-1, the V gene TRBV30, with TRBD1 identical over 8 bases. Losses at the gene ends were 4 bases for V and 0 bases for J; bases not matched to a gene: 10. Per the germline V gene, CDR1 is GTSNPN and CDR2 is SVGIG (reference sequence). The CDR3 runs to 16 residues. The CDR3 nucleotides are TGTGCCTGGACCCTGGGCAGGGGGCTTGTGAACACTGAAGCTTTCTTT. Amino acids: CAWTLGRGLVNTEAFF.

The CDR3 nucleotides are TGTGCCAGCAGCCTCCGGACAGGATCTTTCTATGGCTACACCTTC. This sequence encodes CASSLRTGSFYGYTF. V and J are TRBV27 and TRBJ1-2, with 7 bases aligning to TRBD1. V lost 6 bases and J lost 4; bases outside the gene matches: 11. CDR1 and CDR2 (germline): MNHEY, SMNVEV (reference sequence). The CDR3 contains 15 residues.

The chain carries TRBV21-1 and TRBJ1-5; the table's D call TRBD1 went unverified against the DNA. TRBV21-1 is a known pseudogene. The length of the CDR3 is 20 residues. CDR3 residues: CASSKEEWNRWIDSNQPQHF. The CDR3 DNA follows: TGTGCCAGCAGCAAAGAAGAGTGGAACAGGTGGATCGACAGCAATCAGCCCCAGCATTTT.

The chain joins TRBV7-2 to TRBJ1-1; D is possibly TRBD1 (6 bases). CDR3 length: 14 residues. The V gene lost 3 bases and the J gene lost 4 bases, with 12 bases spanning the gap. Germline V gene sequence: CDR1 SGHTA, CDR2 FQGNSA. The CDR3 region is CASSFQGGSTEAFF. CDR3 bases: TGTGCCAGCAGCTTTCAAGGGGGAAGCACTGAAGCTTTCTTT. Full variable domain (rest looked up from reference TRBV7-2 and TRBJ1-1): GAGVSQSPSNKVTEKGKDVELRCDPISGHTALYWYRQSLGQGLEFLIYFQGNSAPDKSGLPSDRFSAERTGGSVSTLTIQRTQQEDSAVYLCASSFQGGSTEAFFGQGTRLTVV.

This clone was found once. The rearrangement joins TRBV6-5 to TRBJ2-7; possible D gene TRBD2, 5 bases. The V gene's germline CDR1 is MNHEY and CDR2 SVGAGI. The CDR3 loop spans 11 amino acids. V lost 8 bases and J lost 0, with 5 bases in between. Written as DNA, the CDR3 is TGTGCCAGCGGGAGCTCCTACGAGCAGTACTTC. Translating gives CASGSSYEQYF.

V and J are TRBV5-5 and TRBJ1-6; D is possibly TRBD1 (6 bases). The CDR3 totals 14 residues. Between the trimmed V and J ends, which lost 3 bases and 7 bases, there was a span of 11 bases. Germline V gene data show CDR1 as SGHKS and CDR2 as YYEKEE (reference sequence). CDR3 loop: CASSSPGGNSPLHF. The CDR3 bases are TGTGCCAGCAGCTCCCCGGGGGGCAATTCACCCCTCCACTTT.

The J gene is TRBJ2-7, the V gene TRBV7-2; D may be TRBD1 (5 bases). The V end lost 5 bases, the J end lost 2 bases, and 10 bases lay between the germline ends. CDR1 and CDR2 (germline): SGHTA, FQGNSA. The CDR3 has 13 amino acids. Here the CDR3 reads CASSTARAYEQYF. The CDR3 nucleotides read TGTGCCAGCAGCACCGCCAGGGCCTACGAGCAGTACTTC.

CDR3 DNA sequence: TGTGCCAGCAGACCATTGACAGGAGCGGGCGAGCAGTACTTC. Translation gives CASRPLTGAGEQYF. The gene calls are TRBV27 and TRBJ2-7; D may be TRBD1 or TRBD2 (6 bases each). V was cut by 6 bases and J by 6 bases, with 18 bases left in between. The CDR3 is made up of 14 amino acids. CDR1 is MNHEY, CDR2 SMNVEV, per germline (reference sequence).

The V call is TRBV5-4, the J call TRBJ2-1; 10 positions agree with TRBD2. Germline CDR1 reads SGHNT; CDR2 reads YYREEE (reference sequence). This CDR3 contains 16 residues. Trimming at V came to 4 bases and at J to 4 bases, leaving 8 bases not matched to a gene. CDR3 coding DNA: TGTGCCAGCAGCCCTGGAGGTAGCGGGGGGTACAATGAGCAGTTCTTC. Translation gives CASSPGGSGGYNEQFF.

The J gene is TRBJ1-1, the V gene TRBV3-1 (or the pseudogene TRBV3-2); perhaps TRBD1 as D (5 bases). CDR1 and CDR2 from the germline V gene are LGHDT and YNNKEL (reference sequence). The CDR3 is made up of 16 amino acids. Trimming removed 4 bases at V and 10 bases at J, with 25 bases between. CDR3: CASSPGAAGYIRGAFF. The CDR3 nucleotides read TGTGCCAGCAGCCCCGGGGCGGCGGGATATATACGCGGAGCTTTCTTT.

The chain joins TRBV5-1 to TRBJ1-2, with 8 bases fitting TRBD1. Germline loops: CDR1 SGHRS, CDR2 YFSETQ. Losses at the gene ends were 4 bases for V and 2 bases for J; bases not matched to a gene: 13. The CDR3 contains 17 residues. The CDR3 DNA follows: TGCGCCAGCAGCCCCGGACAGGGACTTACCACCAACTATGGCTACACCTTC. It translates to CASSPGQGLTTNYGYTF. Using reference TRBV5-1 and TRBJ1-2 for the parts outside the CDR3, the full variable domain is KAGVTQTPRYLIKTRGQQVTLSCSPISGHRSVSWYQQTPGQGLQFLFEYFSETQRNKGNFPGRFSGRQFSNSRSEMNVSTLELGDSALYLCASSPGQGLTTNYGYTFGSGTRLTVV.

This chain joins TRBV19 and TRBJ2-3; 9 bases map to TRBD1. Germline V CDR1 and CDR2: LNHDA, SQIVND (reference sequence). The CDR3 totals 15 residues. V shed 7 bases, J shed 2 bases, and the junction held 7 bases outside the gene matches. The CDR3 nucleotides are TGTGCCAGTAAGCCCGACAGGGGGATCACAGATACGCAGTATTTT. This encodes CASKPDRGITDTQYF.

CDR3 amino acids: CASSERTAPSNQPQHF. CDR3 in DNA: TGTGCCAGCAGTGAGCGGACAGCGCCTAGCAATCAGCCCCAGCATTTT. V usage is TRBV2 and J usage is TRBJ1-5; D might be TRBD1 (6 bases). V was clipped by 3 bases and J by 0 bases, with 12 bases between them. CDR3 length equals 16 residues. CDR1 SNHLY and CDR2 FYNNEI come from the germline V gene.

The chain has TRBV7-2 and TRBJ2-5; the match to TRBD1 covers 11 bases. This CDR3 has 17 residues. V trimming: 0 bases; J trimming: 4 bases; junction bases outside the gene matches: 7. Looked up from germline, CDR1 is SGHTA and CDR2 is FQGNSA. DNA for the CDR3: TGTGCCAGCAGCTTAGCTCGGGGGACAGGGGGTAGAGAGACCCAGTACTTC. Protein product: CASSLARGTGGRETQYF.

The rearrangement uses TRBV5-1 and TRBJ1-5; D not resolved. The length of the CDR3 is 13 residues. Germline assignment: CDR1 SGHRS and CDR2 YFSETQ. Trimming pared 0 bases from V and 6 bases from J, leaving 7 bases between. CDR3 region: CASSLGTSQPQHF. CDR3 nucleotide sequence: TGCGCCAGCAGCTTGGGGACTAGTCAGCCCCAGCATTTT.

The chain carries TRBV6-5 and TRBJ1-3, with a possible D match to TRBD1 (5 bases). Germline V gene data show CDR1 as MNHEY and CDR2 as SVGAGI. The V gene lost 0 bases and the J gene lost 2 bases, with 8 bases spanning the gap. There are 15 residues in the CDR3. In DNA, the CDR3 is TGTGCCAGCAGTTACTCTACAGGTCCTGGAAACACCATATATTTT. This encodes CASSYSTGPGNTIYF.

The chain recombines TRBV6-2 or TRBV6-3 with TRBJ1-1; D is perhaps TRBD1 (6 bases). Germline loops: CDR1 MNHEY, CDR2 SVGEGT. The CDR3 covers 16 residues. Trimming left V 2 bases short and J 1 base short, with 14 bases between. The CDR3 DNA is TGTGCCAGCAGTTACACGGGGCAGGGACAGAACACTGAAGCTTTCTTT. Protein product: CASSYTGQGQNTEAFF.

V and J are TRBV27 and TRBJ1-5, with D unclear. CDR3 length equals 15 residues. Germline V gene sequence: CDR1 MNHEY, CDR2 SMNVEV (reference sequence). Trimming removed 8 bases from V and 6 bases from J, with 20 bases in between. Here the CDR3 reads CASAIQVGLGQPQHF. DNA of the CDR3: TGTGCCAGCGCTATTCAAGTCGGGTTGGGTCAGCCCCAGCATTTT.

The J gene is TRBJ1-1, the V gene TRBV10-3, with D unclear. From germline, CDR1 is ENHRY and CDR2 SYGVKD. The CDR3 spans 13 residues. Trimming shortened V by 6 bases and J by 7 bases, and 15 bases separated the two germline ends. The CDR3 region has the DNA TGTGCCATCAGCGCTTACCTTCAAAATGAAGCTTTCTTT. Translation gives CAISAYLQNEAFF.

The rearrangement joins TRBV5-1 to TRBJ1-2, with D unresolved. Germline CDR1 and CDR2: SGHRS and YFSETQ. Trimming cost V 5 bases and J 6 bases, with 8 bases left between them. The CDR3 runs to 11 residues. The DNA of the CDR3 is TGCGCCAGCAGGGATTCCGATGGCTACACCTTC. Protein sequence: CASRDSDGYTF.

The CDR3 is CASSLRGLGRDIQYF. CDR3 coding DNA: TGCGCCAGCAGCTTGAGGGGACTAGGGAGGGACATTCAGTACTTC. The chain carries TRBV5-1 and TRBJ2-4; 8 positions agree with TRBD2. Trimming removed 1 base from V and 8 bases from J; junction bases left unmatched: 8. This CDR3 contains 15 residues. Looked up from germline, CDR1 is SGHRS and CDR2 is YFSETQ.

V and J are TRBV18 and TRBJ2-3, with D tentatively TRBD1 (5 bases). CDR3 size: 13 residues. From germline, CDR1 is KGHSH and CDR2 LQKENI. Trimming pared 5 bases from V and 6 bases from J, leaving 12 bases between. CDR3 amino acids: CASSESGFDTQYF. As DNA, the CDR3 is TGTGCCAGCTCAGAGTCAGGGTTCGATACGCAGTATTTT.